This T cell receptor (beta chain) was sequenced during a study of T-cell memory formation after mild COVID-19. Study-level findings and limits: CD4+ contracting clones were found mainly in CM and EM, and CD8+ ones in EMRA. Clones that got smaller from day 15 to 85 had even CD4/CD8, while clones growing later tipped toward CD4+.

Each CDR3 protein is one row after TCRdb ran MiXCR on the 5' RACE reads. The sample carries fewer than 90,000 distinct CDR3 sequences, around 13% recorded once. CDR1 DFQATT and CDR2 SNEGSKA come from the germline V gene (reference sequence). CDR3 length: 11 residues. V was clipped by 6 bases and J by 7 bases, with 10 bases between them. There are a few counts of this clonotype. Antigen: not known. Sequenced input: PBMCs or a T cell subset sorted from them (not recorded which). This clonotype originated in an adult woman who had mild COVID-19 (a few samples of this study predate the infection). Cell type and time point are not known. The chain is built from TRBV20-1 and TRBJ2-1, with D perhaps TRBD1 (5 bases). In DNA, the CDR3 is TGCAGTGCATATCAGGGAAATGAGCAGTTCTTC. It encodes CSAYQGNEQFF.